A selection of T cell receptor beta chains follows, all from one sample in a study of T cells in Graves' hyperthyroidism and ophthalmopathy. Each CDR3 protein is one row after TCRdb ran MiXCR on the multiplex PCR reads. The sample includes approximately 330,000 distinct CDR3 sequences, about 21% of them seen just once. Sequences were obtained from blood. Source of these receptors: a woman between 50 and 59 years old with Graves' hyperthyroidism. CDR3s include the opening cysteine and the closing phenylalanine or tryptophan. The order of the fields is J gene, V gene, clone size, D gene, CDR3 DNA, CDR3 protein. D genes are given only for firm matches. Clone size, where shown, is once, few, many, or a class for clones that have expanded.

j_call: TRBJ1-1; v_call: TRBV28; clone_size: few; d_call: .; cdr3_nt: TGTGCCAGCAGCCAAACTAGATTGAAACTAACTGAAGCTTTCTTT; cdr3_aa: CASSQTRLKLTEAFF
j_call: TRBJ1-1; v_call: TRBV6-1; clone_size: many; d_call: .; cdr3_nt: TGTGCCAGCAGTTCGCTCCTGACAGTTAACACTGAAGCTTTCTTT; cdr3_aa: CASSSLLTVNTEAFF
j_call: TRBJ2-1; v_call: TRBV5-5; clone_size: many; d_call: .; cdr3_nt: TGTGCCAGCAGCTTGGAGTCGGTGAGCGAGCAGTTCTTC; cdr3_aa: CASSLESVSEQFF
j_call: TRBJ2-7; v_call: TRBV20-1; clone_size: .; d_call: TRBD2; cdr3_nt: TGCAGTGCTAGACTAATTAGGGAGGGACTAGCGGGAGCTGGGGAGCAGTACTTC; cdr3_aa: CSARLIREGLAGAGEQYF
j_call: TRBJ2-7; v_call: TRBV7-9; clone_size: few; d_call: .; cdr3_nt: TGTGCCAGCAGCTTGGGGATAAGCTCCTACGAGCAGTACTTC; cdr3_aa: CASSLGISSYEQYF
j_call: TRBJ1-6; v_call: TRBV16; clone_size: many; d_call: .; cdr3_nt: TGTGCCAGCAGCCAATCTGGGCACGGAGGGTCACCCCTCCACTTT; cdr3_aa: CASSQSGHGGSPLHF
j_call: TRBJ2-6; v_call: TRBV19; clone_size: few; d_call: TRBD1; cdr3_nt: TGTGCCAGTAGACCCGGGGACAGGGCTGGGGCCAACGTCCTGACTTTC; cdr3_aa: CASRPGDRAGANVLTF
j_call: TRBJ1-5; v_call: TRBV20-1; clone_size: many; d_call: .; cdr3_nt: TGCAGTGCTAGGCCCACGGGGAGTGGGGGCAATCAGCCCCAGCATTTT; cdr3_aa: CSARPTGSGGNQPQHF
j_call: TRBJ2-7; v_call: TRBV5-8; clone_size: many; d_call: .; cdr3_nt: TGTGCCAGCAGCTTTGGACAGATCCCCTACGAGCAGTACTTC; cdr3_aa: CASSFGQIPYEQYF
j_call: TRBJ2-7; v_call: TRBV7-9; clone_size: many; d_call: .; cdr3_nt: TGTGCCAGCAGCTTAGATCCGGGCGCCGAGCAGTACTTC; cdr3_aa: CASSLDPGAEQYF
j_call: TRBJ2-2; v_call: TRBV20-1; clone_size: many; d_call: TRBD2; cdr3_nt: TGCAGTGCTAGTTCCTCGGCGGGAGGGCCTCGGACCGGGGAGCTGTTTTTT; cdr3_aa: CSASSSAGGPRTGELFF
j_call: TRBJ2-7; v_call: TRBV6-1; clone_size: few; d_call: .; cdr3_nt: TGTGCCAGCAGTGAGGTATCCTACGAGCAGTACTTC; cdr3_aa: CASSEVSYEQYF
j_call: TRBJ2-5; v_call: TRBV28; clone_size: .; d_call: TRBD1; cdr3_nt: TGTGCCAGCCGCTTAGGGACAGGGTTGTTTGAGACCCAGTACTTC; cdr3_aa: CASRLGTGLFETQYF
j_call: TRBJ2-3; v_call: TRBV27; clone_size: few; d_call: .; cdr3_nt: TGTGCCAGCAGTTCCCCCCCAGATACGCAGTATTTT; cdr3_aa: CASSSPPDTQYF
j_call: TRBJ1-5; v_call: TRBV24-1; clone_size: few; d_call: .; cdr3_nt: TGTGCCACCAGTACAGGGAGGGCCAATCAGCCCCAGCATTTT; cdr3_aa: CATSTGRANQPQHF
j_call: TRBJ2-1; v_call: TRBV20-1; clone_size: many; d_call: TRBD1; cdr3_nt: TGCAGTGTAGACAGGGGGACCAATGAGCAGTTCTTC; cdr3_aa: CSVDRGTNEQFF
j_call: TRBJ1-2; v_call: TRBV14; clone_size: .; d_call: .; cdr3_nt: TGTGCCAGCAGCCAAGATCTCATGGAGGCTCGGGACTATGGCTACACCTTC; cdr3_aa: CASSQDLMEARDYGYTF
j_call: TRBJ1-5; v_call: TRBV2; clone_size: few; d_call: TRBD1; cdr3_nt: TGTGCCAGCAGTTCGCAGGGGGCGTATAACAATCAGCCCCAGCATTTT; cdr3_aa: CASSSQGAYNNQPQHF
j_call: TRBJ2-3; v_call: TRBV20-1; clone_size: many; d_call: TRBD2; cdr3_nt: TGCAGTGCTAGGCGGGAGGGGGTCGTGTATACGCAGTATTTT; cdr3_aa: CSARREGVVYTQYF
j_call: TRBJ2-7; v_call: TRBV5-1; clone_size: many; d_call: TRBD1; cdr3_nt: TGCGCCAGCAGCTCACCGGGACAGGGTCAAGAGCAGTACTTC; cdr3_aa: CASSSPGQGQEQYF
j_call: TRBJ1-5; v_call: TRBV6-1; clone_size: many; d_call: .; cdr3_nt: TGTGCCAGCTGTCGGGACGGTGGTGGCAATCAGCCCCAGCATTTT; cdr3_aa: CASCRDGGGNQPQHF
j_call: TRBJ2-7; v_call: TRBV10-3; clone_size: many; d_call: TRBD1; cdr3_nt: TGTGCCATCAGTGACCCGGGACAGGGAACCTACGAGCAGTACTTC; cdr3_aa: CAISDPGQGTYEQYF
j_call: TRBJ2-5; v_call: TRBV20-1; clone_size: many; d_call: .; cdr3_nt: TGCAGTGCTAGAGATCCCAACCAAGAGACCCAGTACTTC; cdr3_aa: CSARDPNQETQYF
j_call: TRBJ1-3; v_call: TRBV15; clone_size: .; d_call: .; cdr3_nt: TGTGCCACCAGCACGAGCTCTGGAAACACCATATATTTT; cdr3_aa: CATSTSSGNTIYF
j_call: TRBJ1-5; v_call: TRBV2; clone_size: many; d_call: TRBD1; cdr3_nt: TGTGCCAGCACTAGACAGGGGGTTGGCAATCAGCCCCAGCATTTT; cdr3_aa: CASTRQGVGNQPQHF
j_call: TRBJ2-7; v_call: TRBV3-1; clone_size: .; d_call: .; cdr3_nt: TGTGCCAGCAGCCAAGATCGGACAGACTACGAGCAGTACTTC; cdr3_aa: CASSQDRTDYEQYF
j_call: TRBJ1-5; v_call: TRBV5-1; clone_size: many; d_call: .; cdr3_nt: TGCGCCAGCAGCTTGGAACTGGAGATGAGTGGCAATCAGCCCCAGCATTTT; cdr3_aa: CASSLELEMSGNQPQHF
j_call: TRBJ1-6; v_call: TRBV6-2/TRBV6-3; clone_size: .; d_call: .; cdr3_nt: TGTGCCAGCAGTTACTCCTTAACCGATTCACCCCTCCACTTT; cdr3_aa: CASSYSLTDSPLHF
j_call: TRBJ1-2; v_call: TRBV7-9; clone_size: few; d_call: .; cdr3_nt: TGTGCCAGCAGCGAACGATGGCCTGGTTGGGGCTACACCTTC; cdr3_aa: CASSERWPGWGYTF
j_call: TRBJ1-6; v_call: TRBV27; clone_size: once; d_call: .; cdr3_nt: TGTGCCAGCAGTTACGGACCGCTGGAGGGGCCCCTCCACTTT; cdr3_aa: CASSYGPLEGPLHF
j_call: TRBJ1-1; v_call: TRBV27; clone_size: many; d_call: .; cdr3_nt: TGTGCCAGCAGTTTAGTCGGGGCTACTAACACTGAAGCTTTCTTT; cdr3_aa: CASSLVGATNTEAFF
j_call: TRBJ2-5; v_call: TRBV28; clone_size: many; d_call: TRBD1; cdr3_nt: TGTGCCAGCAGTTTTCAATCCAGGGGGAGAGGAGAGACCCAGTACTTC; cdr3_aa: CASSFQSRGRGETQYF
j_call: TRBJ1-5; v_call: TRBV15; clone_size: many; d_call: .; cdr3_nt: TGTGCCACCAGCAGAGATACGGGTCCGAAGTCAAAGGCGCCCCAGCATTTT; cdr3_aa: CATSRDTGPKSKAPQHF
j_call: TRBJ1-1; v_call: TRBV5-1; clone_size: many; d_call: .; cdr3_nt: TGCGCCAGCAGCTTGGACATGCTAATCATGAACACTGAAGCTTTCTTT; cdr3_aa: CASSLDMLIMNTEAFF
j_call: TRBJ1-5; v_call: TRBV2; clone_size: medium-sized; d_call: .; cdr3_nt: TGTGCCAGCAATGTGTCGCCAAGCAATCAGCCCCAGCATTTT; cdr3_aa: CASNVSPSNQPQHF
j_call: TRBJ2-1; v_call: TRBV27; clone_size: many; d_call: .; cdr3_nt: TGTGCCAGAAAGAGGAATGAGCAGTTCTTC; cdr3_aa: CARKRNEQFF
j_call: TRBJ1-2; v_call: TRBV11-1; clone_size: many; d_call: TRBD1; cdr3_nt: TGTGCCAGCCCCCGGTGGGACAGGGTCTATGGCTACACCTTC; cdr3_aa: CASPRWDRVYGYTF
j_call: TRBJ2-4; v_call: TRBV28; clone_size: many; d_call: .; cdr3_nt: TGTGCCAGCAGTTTAATGCGGGTCGGGGCCAAAAACATTCAGTACTTC; cdr3_aa: CASSLMRVGAKNIQYF
j_call: TRBJ2-7; v_call: TRBV7-9; clone_size: many; d_call: TRBD1; cdr3_nt: TGTGCCAGCAGCCGTACTTTCGGGACAGGGAGATTACGGGAGCAGTACTTC; cdr3_aa: CASSRTFGTGRLREQYF
j_call: TRBJ2-2; v_call: TRBV6-1; clone_size: many; d_call: TRBD2; cdr3_nt: TGTGCCAGCAGAGGACTAGCGGCGGCGAACACCGGGGAGCTGTTTTTT; cdr3_aa: CASRGLAAANTGELFF
j_call: TRBJ1-1; v_call: TRBV6-1; clone_size: many; d_call: .; cdr3_nt: TGTGCCAGCAGTGTGGGGGGCACTGAAGCTTTCTTT; cdr3_aa: CASSVGGTEAFF
j_call: TRBJ2-1; v_call: TRBV5-5; clone_size: .; d_call: .; cdr3_nt: TGTGCCAGCAGCTCCCGATGGGGGAGGAGCCAAGAGACCCAGTTCTTC; cdr3_aa: CASSSRWGRSQETQFF
j_call: TRBJ1-1; v_call: TRBV19; clone_size: few; d_call: .; cdr3_nt: TGTGCCAGTTCATACACAAGGACTGAAGCTTTCTTT; cdr3_aa: CASSYTRTEAFF
j_call: TRBJ1-1; v_call: TRBV30; clone_size: many; d_call: TRBD1; cdr3_nt: TGTGCCTGGAGTGTACAGGGGGCCGGGGCCTTGAGGGACACTGAAGCTTTCTTT; cdr3_aa: CAWSVQGAGALRDTEAFF
j_call: TRBJ1-2; v_call: TRBV7-3; clone_size: .; d_call: .; cdr3_nt: TGTGCCAGCAGCTTAACTGGGAACTATAGCTACACCTTC; cdr3_aa: CASSLTGNYSYTF
j_call: TRBJ2-1; v_call: TRBV5-1; clone_size: many; d_call: TRBD2; cdr3_nt: TGCGCCAGCAGCTTAGTAGCGGGATCTGTAGGTGAGCAGTTCTTC; cdr3_aa: CASSLVAGSVGEQFF
j_call: TRBJ1-2; v_call: TRBV6-1; clone_size: many; d_call: .; cdr3_nt: TGTGCCAGCAGTGAAGCTGGGGGGCGGTTGGGTGGCTACACCTTC; cdr3_aa: CASSEAGGRLGGYTF
j_call: TRBJ2-1; v_call: TRBV7-9; clone_size: .; d_call: TRBD2; cdr3_nt: TGTGCCAGCAGCCAAGAATGGCTAGCGGGAGTCTCATTCGATGAGCAGTTCTTC; cdr3_aa: CASSQEWLAGVSFDEQFF